The 8 T cell receptor beta chains in this list originate from one sample, sequenced in a study of T cell clonotyping in hematopoietic cell transplantation. The data were produced by immunoSEQ multiplex PCR, yet TCRdb's version contains in-frame clones alone and is incomplete. This table has approximately 1,000 clones, roughly 65% appearing once. The material sequenced was peripheral blood mononuclear cells, taken 100 days after allogeneic stem cell transplant. The receptors originated from a female patient in her thirties or forties who had an allogeneic stem cell transplant, so T cells may come from the graft donor. Some clones in this sample may be carry-over from other donors' samples.

The chain combines TRBV5-1 with TRBJ2-5, with 9 bases fitting TRBD2. The ends lost 3 bases at V and 1 base at J; junction bases unmatched: 4. The CDR3 covers 15 residues. CDR1 is SGHRS, CDR2 YFSETQ, per germline. CDR3 region: CASSSLLAGQETQYF. CDR3 DNA: TGCGCCAGCAGCTCACTACTAGCGGGCCAAGAGACCCAGTACTTC.

This chain joins TRBV4-1 and TRBJ2-5; D unresolved. Gene TRBJ2-7 matches the end of the DNA better, so the J call may be wrong. The CDR3 has 12 amino acids. From germline, CDR1 is MGHRA and CDR2 YSYEKL. CDR3 region: CASSQVVGEQYF. For the CDR3, the DNA is TGCGCCAGCAGCCAAGTCGTTGGCGAGCAGTACTTC.

The chain recombines TRBV2 with TRBJ2-7; 7 nucleotides line up with TRBD1. The CDR3 length is 14 residues. Germline V lookup: CDR1 SNHLY, CDR2 FYNNEI. V lost 7 bases to trimming and J lost 2 bases; unmatched junction nucleotides: 8. Here the CDR3 DNA reads TGTGCCAGCATCCTCGGACAGGCGACCTACGAGCAGTACTTC. It is translated as CASILGQATYEQYF.

This chain uses TRBV2 with TRBJ1-5; TRBD1 matches 7 bases. The J segment lost 4 bases and the V segment lost 9 bases, leaving 6 bases of the junction unmatched. Germline loops: CDR1 SNHLY, CDR2 FYNNEI. This CDR3 is built from 13 residues. The CDR3 nucleotides read TGTGCCAGACAGGGGACGGATAATCAGCCCCAGCATTTT. It encodes CARQGTDNQPQHF.

A few counts support this clone. The chain carries TRBV6-1 and TRBJ2-2; the D is unclear. Germline V lookup: CDR1 MNHNS, CDR2 SASEGT. V was trimmed by 2 bases and J by 3 bases, leaving 4 bases between them. The CDR3 is 13 amino acids. The chain's CDR3 is CASSERDTGELFF. CDR3 bases: TGTGCCAGCAGTGAAAGGGACACCGGGGAGCTGTTTTTT.

There are a few counts of this clone. The chain couples TRBV6-5 to TRBJ1-1; unclear D gene. This CDR3 region has 12 residues. Germline V CDR1 and CDR2: MNHEY, SVGAGI. V was cut by 2 bases and J by 1 base, with 2 bases left in between. CDR3 sequence reads: CASSYPNTEAFF. CDR3 nucleotide sequence: TGTGCCAGCAGTTACCCGAACACTGAAGCTTTCTTT.

V usage is TRBV7-9 and J usage is TRBJ1-2; D is undetermined. In germline, CDR1 is SEHNR, CDR2 FQNEAQ (reference sequence). CDR3 length: 15 residues. The V end was cut by 2 bases, the J end by 4 bases, with 14 bases between. The CDR3 nucleotides read TGTGCCAGCAGCTTATCGGGTCAGCCTGGCTATGGCTACACCTTC. It specifies CASSLSGQPGYGYTF.

This clone showed up just a few times. This chain joins TRBV11-1 and TRBJ2-4; D call uncertain. The ends were cut back, 4 bases at V and 0 bases at J, with 13 bases in the middle. CDR3 size: 16 residues. Per germline, CDR1 SGHAT and CDR2 FQDESV (reference sequence). CDR3 sequence reads: CASSSSDDLAKNIQYF. The CDR3 nucleotides read TGTGCCAGCAGCTCGTCGGATGACTTAGCCAAAAACATTCAGTACTTC.